This T cell receptor (beta chain) was sequenced in a study of blood T cell repertoires in COVID-19. Study details: Samples taken during acute and convalescent COVID-19 were collected in the United States, Italy and Spain. T cells, B-cell-depleted T cells, or PBMCs provided the cDNA or gDNA that served as material.

Per the authors' pipeline: Amplification of reference gene primers provided the estimated nucleated cell counts. TCRdb keeps only in-frame clones here, not all; method: immunoSEQ multiplex PCR. V and J calls and clone size come straight from that table; D and trimming were deduced from the DNA. The sample yields 40,000 or so clones, about 85% seen once. V was pared by 4 bases and J by 0 bases, with 19 bases between. Germline V gives CDR1 LGHNA, CDR2 YSLEER. The CDR3 runs to 18 residues. This chain links TRBV4-3 with TRBJ2-1; maybe TRBD1 (5 bases). The sequence was obtained from a human donor in a cohort sampled during active COVID-19. Sample: peripheral blood. CDR3 amino acids: CASSRSKGPLSSYNEQFF. CDR3 in DNA: TGCGCCAGCAGCCGCTCAAAGGGGCCGCTTAGCTCCTACAATGAGCAGTTCTTC.